This T cell receptor beta chain came from a study of CD8+CD57+ T cells in acquired aplastic anemia. Study in general: Sorted CD4+ and CD8+ cells gave an average of roughly 3.3 ug of DNA.

In patients chosen for sequencing, flow cytometry had shown CD8+CD57+ cell expansion. No therapy had been given to the patients at the time of blood sampling. The template used for profiling TCR beta VDJ and CDR3 was genomic DNA. Via MiXCR, TCRdb re-called the reads, giving one row per CDR3 protein. This sample has hundreds of thousands of distinct CDR3 sequences, with under 40% found just once. What was sequenced was sorted CD4+, CD8+, or CD8+CD57+ T cells (not recorded which) from PBMCs. This receptor was taken from a human donor with aplastic anemia.

The CDR3 DNA follows: TGCGCCAGCAGCCAAGATCTCAGGGGGTATGGGTATGGCTACACCTTC. Protein: CASSQDLRGYGYGYTF. The gene calls are TRBV4-3 and TRBJ1-2; 7 bases map to TRBD1. Unmatched junction bases numbered 9, after V lost 0 bases and J lost 5 bases. The CDR3 runs to 16 residues. The germline CDR1 and CDR2 sequences are LGHNA and YSLEER.